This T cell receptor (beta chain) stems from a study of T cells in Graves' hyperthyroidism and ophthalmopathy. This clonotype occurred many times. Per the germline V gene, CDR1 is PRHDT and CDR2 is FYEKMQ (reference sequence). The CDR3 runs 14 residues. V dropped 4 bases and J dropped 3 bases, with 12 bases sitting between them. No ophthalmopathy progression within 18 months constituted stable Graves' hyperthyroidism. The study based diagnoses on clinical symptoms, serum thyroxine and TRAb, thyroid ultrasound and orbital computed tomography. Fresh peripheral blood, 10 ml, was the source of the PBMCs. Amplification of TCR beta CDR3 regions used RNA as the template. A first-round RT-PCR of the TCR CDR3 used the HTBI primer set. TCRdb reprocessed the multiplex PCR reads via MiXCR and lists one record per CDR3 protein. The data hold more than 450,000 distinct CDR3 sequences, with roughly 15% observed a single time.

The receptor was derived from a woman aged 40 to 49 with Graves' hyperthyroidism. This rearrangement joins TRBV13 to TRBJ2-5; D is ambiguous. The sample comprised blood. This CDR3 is CASSSSFRKETQYF. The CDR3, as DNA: TGTGCCAGCAGCTCCAGTTTCCGAAAAGAGACCCAGTACTTC.